The source of this TCR beta chain is a study of CD8+CD57+ T cells in acquired aplastic anemia. Whole-study context: Sorted CD4+ plus CD8+ cells gave DNA averaging 3.2 ug.

The sample holds many counts of this clonotype. As yet, its antigen is unknown. Study-wide points: It was found that roughly 31 CD8+ CDR3 sequences were shared between patients and controls.

Template material for TCR beta VDJ and CDR3 profiling consisted of genomic DNA. TCRdb analysed the reads with MiXCR anew, one entry per CDR3 protein. This sample yields some 200,000 distinct CDR3 sequences, of which around 60% are seen a single time; 25% to 35% belongs to the top ten. The receptor was isolated from a human donor in good health. Material: sorted CD4+, CD8+, or CD8+CD57+ T cells (not recorded which) from PBMCs.

The DNA of the CDR3 is TGTGCCAGCAGCAAGTGGGGTCGTGAAGCTTTCTTT. Translating gives CASSKWGREAFF. The genes are TRBV4-2 and TRBJ1-1; D is ambiguous. Germline-derived CDR1 and CDR2 are LGHNA and YNFKEQ. V gave up 5 bases and J gave up 7 bases, with 11 bases separating them. The CDR3 is made up of 12 amino acids.